This TCR beta chain was retrieved from a study of blood T cell repertoires in COVID-19. Study-wide background: The United States, Italy and Spain were the sources of the acute and convalescent COVID-19 samples.

This CDR3 is built from 15 residues. Germline values: CDR1 MNHEY, CDR2 SVGAGI. J lost 0 bases, V lost 6 bases, and 8 bases had no gene match. As regards this clone: This CDR3 is also generated by other DNA sequences in the sample.

Sequencing was performed with immunoSEQ multiplex PCR; in TCRdb, only in-frame clones are kept and a portion is missing. Altogether some 400,000 clones are present, 87% being singletons, with the ten largest covering around 1.3%. The V call is TRBV6-5, the J call TRBJ2-7, with 7 nucleotides matching TRBD2. The sequence was obtained from a man younger than 40 who had recovered from COVID-19. Source material: PBMCs or T cells enriched from blood (not recorded which). CDR3 protein: CASRPKRGSSYEQYF. The CDR3 region has the DNA TGTGCCAGCAGACCCAAGCGGGGTAGCTCCTACGAGCAGTACTTC.